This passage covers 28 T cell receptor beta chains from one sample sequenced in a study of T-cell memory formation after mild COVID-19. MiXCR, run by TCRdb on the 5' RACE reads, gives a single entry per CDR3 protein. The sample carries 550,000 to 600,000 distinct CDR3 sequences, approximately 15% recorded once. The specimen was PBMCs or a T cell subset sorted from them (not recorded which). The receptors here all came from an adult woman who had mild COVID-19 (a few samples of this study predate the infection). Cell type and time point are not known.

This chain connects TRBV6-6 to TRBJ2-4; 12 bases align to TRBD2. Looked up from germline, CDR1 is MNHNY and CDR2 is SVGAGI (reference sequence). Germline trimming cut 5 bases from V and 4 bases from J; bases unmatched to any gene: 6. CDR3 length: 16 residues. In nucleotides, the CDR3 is TGTGCCAGCAGTGATCTAGCGGGAGGGTCGAAAAACATTCAGTACTTC. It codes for CASSDLAGGSKNIQYF.

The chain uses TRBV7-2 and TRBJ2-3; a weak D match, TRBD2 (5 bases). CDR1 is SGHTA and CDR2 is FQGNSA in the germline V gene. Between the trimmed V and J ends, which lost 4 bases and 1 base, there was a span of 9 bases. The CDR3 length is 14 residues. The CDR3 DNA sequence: TGTGCCAGCAGCTCGGACTGGGGCACAGATACGCAGTATTTT. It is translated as CASSSDWGTDTQYF.

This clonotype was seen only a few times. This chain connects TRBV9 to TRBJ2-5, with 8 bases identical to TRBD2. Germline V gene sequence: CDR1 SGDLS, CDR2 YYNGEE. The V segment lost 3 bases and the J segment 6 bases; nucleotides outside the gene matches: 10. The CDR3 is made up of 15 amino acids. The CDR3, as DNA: TGTGCCAGCAGCGAGCACCTGAGCGGGAGCAAGACCCAGTACTTC. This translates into CASSEHLSGSKTQYF.

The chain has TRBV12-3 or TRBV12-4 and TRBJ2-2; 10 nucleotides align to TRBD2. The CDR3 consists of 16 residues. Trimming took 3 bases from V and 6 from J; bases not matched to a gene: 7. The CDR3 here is CASSLILAGGPGELFF. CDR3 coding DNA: TGTGCCAGCAGTTTGATTTTAGCGGGAGGTCCCGGGGAGCTGTTTTTT.

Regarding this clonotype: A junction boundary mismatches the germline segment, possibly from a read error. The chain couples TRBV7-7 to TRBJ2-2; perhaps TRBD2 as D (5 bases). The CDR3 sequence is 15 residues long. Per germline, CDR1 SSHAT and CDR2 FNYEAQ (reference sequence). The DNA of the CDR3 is TGTGCTAGCAGCCCCAACCCCGGACTCACCGGGGAGCTGTTTTTT. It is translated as CASSPNPGLTGELFF.

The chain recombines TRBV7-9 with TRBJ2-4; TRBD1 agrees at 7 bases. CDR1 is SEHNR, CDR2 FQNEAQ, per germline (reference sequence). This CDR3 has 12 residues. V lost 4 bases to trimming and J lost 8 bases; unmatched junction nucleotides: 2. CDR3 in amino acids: CASSSGQDIQYF. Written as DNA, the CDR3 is TGTGCCAGCAGCTCCGGACAGGACATTCAGTACTTC.

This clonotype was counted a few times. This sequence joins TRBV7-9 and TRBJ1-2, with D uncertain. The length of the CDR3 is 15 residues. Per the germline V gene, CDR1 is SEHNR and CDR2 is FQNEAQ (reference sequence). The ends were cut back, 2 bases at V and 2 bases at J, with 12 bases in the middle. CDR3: CASSLNTRGNYGYTF. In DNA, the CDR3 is TGTGCCAGCAGCTTAAACACCCGAGGAAACTATGGCTACACCTTC.

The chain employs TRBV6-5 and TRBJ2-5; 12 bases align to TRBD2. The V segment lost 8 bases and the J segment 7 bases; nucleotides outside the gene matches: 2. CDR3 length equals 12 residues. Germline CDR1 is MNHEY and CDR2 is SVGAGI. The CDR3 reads CASEGLAGTQYF. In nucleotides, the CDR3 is TGTGCCAGCGAGGGACTAGCGGGGACCCAGTACTTC.

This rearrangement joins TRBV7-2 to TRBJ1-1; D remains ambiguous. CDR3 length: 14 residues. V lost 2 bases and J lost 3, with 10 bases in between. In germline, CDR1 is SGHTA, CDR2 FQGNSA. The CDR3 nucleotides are TGTGCCAGCAGCTTAAGCGGCATGGACACTGAAGCTTTCTTT. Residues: CASSLSGMDTEAFF.

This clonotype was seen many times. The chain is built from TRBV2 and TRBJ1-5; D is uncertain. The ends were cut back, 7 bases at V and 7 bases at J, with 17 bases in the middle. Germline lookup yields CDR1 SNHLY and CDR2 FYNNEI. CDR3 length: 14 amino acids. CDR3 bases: TGTGCCAGCAACCAAGTCCAGGTTGGACAGCCCCAGCATTTT. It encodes CASNQVQVGQPQHF.

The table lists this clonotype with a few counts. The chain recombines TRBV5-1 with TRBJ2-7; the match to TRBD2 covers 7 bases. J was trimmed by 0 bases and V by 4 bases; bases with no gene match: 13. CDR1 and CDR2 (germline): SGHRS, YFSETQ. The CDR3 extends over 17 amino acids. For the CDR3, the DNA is TGCGCCAGCAGCCTGGGCCCCAGCGGGGTAAGCTCCTACGAGCAGTACTTC. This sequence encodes CASSLGPSGVSSYEQYF.

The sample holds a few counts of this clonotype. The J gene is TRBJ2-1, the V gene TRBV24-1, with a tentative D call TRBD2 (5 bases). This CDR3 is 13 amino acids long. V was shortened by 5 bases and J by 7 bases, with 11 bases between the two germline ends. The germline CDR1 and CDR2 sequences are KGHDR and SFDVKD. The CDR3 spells CATSGIGKNEQFF. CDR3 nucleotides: TGTGCCACCAGTGGTATCGGGAAGAATGAGCAGTTCTTC.

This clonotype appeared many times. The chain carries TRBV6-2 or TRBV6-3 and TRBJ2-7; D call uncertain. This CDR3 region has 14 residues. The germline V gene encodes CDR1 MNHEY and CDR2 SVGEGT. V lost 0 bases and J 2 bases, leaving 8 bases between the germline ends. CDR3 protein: CASSYSGSTYEQYF. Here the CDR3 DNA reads TGTGCCAGCAGTTACTCAGGGTCGACCTACGAGCAGTACTTC.

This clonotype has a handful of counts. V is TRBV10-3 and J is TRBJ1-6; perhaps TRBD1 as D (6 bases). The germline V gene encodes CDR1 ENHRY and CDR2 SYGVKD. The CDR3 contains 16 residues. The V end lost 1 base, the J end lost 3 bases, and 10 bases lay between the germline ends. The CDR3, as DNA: TGTGCCATCAGTGAGTTGGGGGCAGTCTATAATTCACCCCTCCACTTT. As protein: CAISELGAVYNSPLHF.

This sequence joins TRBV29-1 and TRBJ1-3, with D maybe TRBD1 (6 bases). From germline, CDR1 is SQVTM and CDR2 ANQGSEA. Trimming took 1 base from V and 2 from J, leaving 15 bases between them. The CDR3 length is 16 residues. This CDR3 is CSVEGVMGGPGNTIYF. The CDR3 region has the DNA TGCAGCGTTGAAGGAGTTATGGGGGGCCCTGGAAACACCATATATTTT. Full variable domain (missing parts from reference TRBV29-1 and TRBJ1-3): SAVISQKPSRDICQRGTSLTIQCQVDSQVTMMFWYRQQPGQSLTLIATANQGSEATYESGFVIDKFPISRPNLTFSTLTVSNMSPEDSSIYLCSVEGVMGGPGNTIYFGEGSWLTVV.

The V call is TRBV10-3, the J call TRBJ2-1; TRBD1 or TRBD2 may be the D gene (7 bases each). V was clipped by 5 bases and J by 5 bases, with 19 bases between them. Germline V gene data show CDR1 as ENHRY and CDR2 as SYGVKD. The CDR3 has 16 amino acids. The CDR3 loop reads CAISRGAQGVNNEQFF. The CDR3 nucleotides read TGTGCCATCAGTCGGGGGGCCCAGGGGGTCAACAATGAGCAGTTCTTC.

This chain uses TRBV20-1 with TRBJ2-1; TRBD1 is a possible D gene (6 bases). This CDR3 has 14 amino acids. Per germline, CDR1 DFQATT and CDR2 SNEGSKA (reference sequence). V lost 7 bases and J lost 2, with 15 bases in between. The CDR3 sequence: CSVLRQGPYNEQFF. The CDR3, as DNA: TGCAGTGTCCTGAGGCAGGGGCCCTACAATGAGCAGTTCTTC.

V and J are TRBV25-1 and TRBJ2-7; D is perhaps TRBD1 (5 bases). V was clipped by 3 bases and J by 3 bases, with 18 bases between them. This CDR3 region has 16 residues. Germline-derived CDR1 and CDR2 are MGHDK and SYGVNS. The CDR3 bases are TGTGCCAGCAGTGAGCCACGCCTGCCAGGGTTCTACGAGCAGTACTTC. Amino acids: CASSEPRLPGFYEQYF.

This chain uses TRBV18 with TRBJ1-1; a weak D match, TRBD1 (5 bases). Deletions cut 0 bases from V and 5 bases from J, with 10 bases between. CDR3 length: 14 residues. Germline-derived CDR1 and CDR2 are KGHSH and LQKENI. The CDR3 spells CASSPPRYRTEAFF. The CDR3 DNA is TGTGCCAGCTCACCACCCAGGTACAGGACTGAAGCTTTCTTT. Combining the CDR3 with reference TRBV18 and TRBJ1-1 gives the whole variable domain NAGVMQNPRHLVRRRGQEARLRCSPMKGHSHVYWYRQLPEEGLKFMVYLQKENIIDESGMPKERFSAEFPKEGPSILRIQQVVRGDSAAYFCASSPPRYRTEAFFGQGTRLTVV.

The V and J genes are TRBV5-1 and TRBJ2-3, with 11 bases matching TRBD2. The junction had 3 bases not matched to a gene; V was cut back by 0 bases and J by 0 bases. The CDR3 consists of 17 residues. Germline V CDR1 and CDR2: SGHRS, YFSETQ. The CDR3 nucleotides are TGCGCCAGCAGCTTGGAACTAGCGGGGGTTAGCACAGATACGCAGTATTTT. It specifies CASSLELAGVSTDTQYF.

The DNA of the CDR3 is TGTGCCAGTAGTCCATTGTGGGGAGCGACCTACGAGCAGTACTTC. Protein: CASSPLWGATYEQYF. J is TRBJ2-7 and V is TRBV19, with a weak D call TRBD2 (5 bases). Germline V gene lookup returns CDR1 LNHDA and CDR2 SQIVND (reference sequence). V dropped 5 bases and J dropped 2 bases, with 16 bases sitting between them. The length of the CDR3 is 15 residues.

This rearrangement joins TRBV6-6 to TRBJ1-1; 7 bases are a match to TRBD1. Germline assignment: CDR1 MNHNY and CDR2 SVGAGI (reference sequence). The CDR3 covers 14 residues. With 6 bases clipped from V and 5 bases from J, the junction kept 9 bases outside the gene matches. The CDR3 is CASRPTGVGTEAFF. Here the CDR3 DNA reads TGTGCCAGCAGGCCTACAGGGGTCGGAACTGAAGCTTTCTTT.

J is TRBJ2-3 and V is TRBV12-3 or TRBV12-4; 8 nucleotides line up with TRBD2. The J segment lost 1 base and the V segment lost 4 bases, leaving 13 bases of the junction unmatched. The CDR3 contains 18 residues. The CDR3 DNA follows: TGTGCCAGCAGTTCCTTTACAGGGACGGGGGGGCGCACAGATACGCAGTATTTT. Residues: CASSSFTGTGGRTDTQYF.

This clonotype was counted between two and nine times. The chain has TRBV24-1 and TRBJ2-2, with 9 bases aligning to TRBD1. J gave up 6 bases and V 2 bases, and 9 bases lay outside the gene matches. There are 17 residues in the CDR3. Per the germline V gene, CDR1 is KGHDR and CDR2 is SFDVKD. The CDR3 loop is CATSDYGTGFNPGELFF. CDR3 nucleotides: TGTGCCACCAGTGATTATGGGACAGGGTTTAACCCCGGGGAGCTGTTTTTT.

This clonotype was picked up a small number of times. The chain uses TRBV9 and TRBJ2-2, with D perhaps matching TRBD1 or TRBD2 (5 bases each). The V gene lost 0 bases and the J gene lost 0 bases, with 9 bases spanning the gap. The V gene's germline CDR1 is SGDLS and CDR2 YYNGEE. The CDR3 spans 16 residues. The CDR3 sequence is CASSVEGSPNTGELFF. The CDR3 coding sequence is TGTGCCAGCAGCGTAGAGGGGAGCCCGAACACCGGGGAGCTGTTTTTT.

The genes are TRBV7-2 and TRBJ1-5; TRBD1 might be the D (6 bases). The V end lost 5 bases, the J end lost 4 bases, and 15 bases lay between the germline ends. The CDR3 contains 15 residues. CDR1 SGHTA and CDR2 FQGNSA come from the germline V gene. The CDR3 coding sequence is TGTGCCAGCAGCCTTGGACAGTGGGTGAATCAGCCCCAGCATTTT. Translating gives CASSLGQWVNQPQHF.

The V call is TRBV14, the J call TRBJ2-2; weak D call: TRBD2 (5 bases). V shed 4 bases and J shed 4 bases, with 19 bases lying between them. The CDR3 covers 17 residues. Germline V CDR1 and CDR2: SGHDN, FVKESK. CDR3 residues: CASSPLLLRGSTGELFF. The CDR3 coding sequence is TGTGCCAGCAGCCCCCTCCTCTTGAGAGGGAGCACCGGGGAGCTGTTTTTT.

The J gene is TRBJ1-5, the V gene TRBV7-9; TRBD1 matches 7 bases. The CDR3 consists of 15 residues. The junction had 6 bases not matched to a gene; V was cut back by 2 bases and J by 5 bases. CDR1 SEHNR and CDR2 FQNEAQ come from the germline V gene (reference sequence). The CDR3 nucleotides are TGTGCCAGCAGCTTAAGAGGGACAGATGATCAGCCCCAGCATTTT. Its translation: CASSLRGTDDQPQHF.